These 22 T cell receptor beta chains were all obtained from the same sample, sequenced in a study of T-cell reconstitution after alpha-beta-depleted transplantation in children. Library preparation (for TCRbeta) was performed with unique molecular identifiers. TCRdb processed the PCR reads anew with MiXCR; each CDR3 protein has one entry. The sample lists about 98,000 distinct CDR3 sequences, 20% to 30% occurring once. Sequencing was performed on PBMCs, taken before TCRalphabeta/CD19-depleted stem cell transplant. The receptor source for this set is a boy aged 2 to 10 with acute lymphoblastic leukemia, due to receive a stem cell transplant.

V gene TRBV5-1 combines with J gene TRBJ1-5; D is unclear. V was trimmed by 0 bases and J by 3 bases, leaving 4 bases between them. From germline, CDR1 is SGHRS and CDR2 YFSETQ. CDR3 size: 13 residues. CDR3 residues: CASSLGDNQPQHF. CDR3 DNA sequence: TGCGCCAGCAGCTTGGGGGACAATCAGCCCCAGCATTTT.

This clonotype appeared a few times. This sequence joins TRBV27 and TRBJ2-1; tentative D call: TRBD2 (6 bases). The germline V gene encodes CDR1 MNHEY and CDR2 SMNVEV (reference sequence). The CDR3 runs 14 residues. The germline V and J ends were trimmed by 6 bases and 6 bases, with 15 bases remaining between them. Written as DNA, the CDR3 is TGTGCCAGCAGCTCCGACCTAGCGCGCAATGAGCAGTTCTTC. Its translation is CASSSDLARNEQFF.

This clonotype has just a few counts. This chain joins TRBV20-1 and TRBJ2-1; a possible D gene is TRBD2 (5 bases). The CDR3 runs 13 residues. CDR1 is DFQATT and CDR2 is SNEGSKA in the germline V gene (reference sequence). V was clipped by 0 bases and J by 10 bases, with 13 bases between them. DNA for the CDR3: TGCAGTGCTAGAGATCCCAGCGGAGGAGAGCAGTTCTTC. This encodes CSARDPSGGEQFF.

The chain is built from TRBV29-1 and TRBJ2-1; D is uncertain. This CDR3 spans 11 amino acids. Trimming took 4 bases from V and 7 from J, leaving 8 bases between them. Germline values: CDR1 SQVTM, CDR2 ANQGSEA. CDR3 region: CSVVLLNEQFF. CDR3 sequence (DNA): TGCAGCGTTGTACTGTTAAATGAGCAGTTCTTC.

This clonotype was seen repeatedly, ten times or more. The J gene is TRBJ2-5, the V gene TRBV11-1; 11 bases match TRBD2. Germline CDR1 is SGHAT and CDR2 is FQDESV (reference sequence). With V trimmed by 5 bases and J by 4 bases, 15 bases remained unmatched. There are 18 residues in the CDR3. CDR3 sequence: CASSPGTSGGEGRETQYF. As DNA, the CDR3 is TGTGCCAGCAGCCCGGGGACTAGCGGAGGAGAGGGAAGAGAGACCCAGTACTTC.

This clonotype has a handful of counts. J is TRBJ1-1 and V is TRBV4-1, with a tentative D call TRBD1 (5 bases). The germline V and J ends were trimmed by 0 bases and 3 bases, with 8 bases remaining between them. This CDR3 region has 14 residues. Germline loops: CDR1 MGHRA, CDR2 YSYEKL. CDR3 sequence (DNA): TGCGCCAGCAGCCAAGACACAGGATACACTGAAGCTTTCTTT. Amino acids: CASSQDTGYTEAFF.

The rearrangement links TRBV7-8 to TRBJ2-7; D is perhaps TRBD1 or TRBD2 (6 bases each). The CDR3 totals 15 residues. Deletions cut 5 bases from V and 2 bases from J, with 16 bases between. In germline, CDR1 is SGHVS, CDR2 FQNEAQ. The CDR3 is CASSKGGSPTYEQYF. In DNA form, the CDR3 reads TGTGCCAGCAGCAAAGGGGGGAGTCCCACCTACGAGCAGTACTTC.

Ten or more counts support this clonotype. CDR3: CASSLFGQGYNEQFF. The CDR3 region has the DNA TGTGCCAGCAGCTTATTTGGACAGGGATACAATGAGCAGTTCTTC. V gene TRBV5-8 combines with J gene TRBJ2-1; 8 bases map to TRBD1. The CDR3 sequence is 15 residues long. The V gene end was trimmed by 2 bases and the J gene end by 4 bases; junction bases not matched to a gene: 5. Per the germline V gene, CDR1 is SGHTS and CDR2 is YDEGEE.

V and J are TRBV9 and TRBJ2-1; 8 bases match TRBD2. Germline loops: CDR1 SGDLS, CDR2 YYNGEE. Unmatched junction bases numbered 4, after V lost 3 bases and J lost 2 bases. The CDR3 totals 15 residues. CDR3 DNA sequence: TGTGCCAGCAGCGCCGCGGGACTAGCCTACAATGAGCAGTTCTTC. Protein product: CASSAAGLAYNEQFF.

The chain joins TRBV12-3 or TRBV12-4 to TRBJ2-3; weak D call: TRBD1 (5 bases). Deletions cut 2 bases from V and 1 base from J, with 10 bases between. CDR3 length equals 15 residues. The CDR3 nucleotides are TGTGCCAGCAGTTTAAGTGGGGCTCGCACAGATACGCAGTATTTT. It translates to CASSLSGARTDTQYF.

This clonotype showed up just a few times. J is TRBJ2-3 and V is TRBV18, with 7 nucleotides matching TRBD2. The J segment lost 0 bases and the V segment lost 2 bases, leaving 5 bases of the junction unmatched. Germline lookup yields CDR1 KGHSH and CDR2 LQKENI. CDR3 length equals 16 residues. The CDR3 sequence: CASSPFPSGSTDTQYF. CDR3 nucleotide sequence: TGTGCCAGCTCACCATTTCCTAGCGGCAGCACAGATACGCAGTATTTT. Variable domain in full (rest from reference TRBV18 and TRBJ2-3): NAGVMQNPRHLVRRRGQEARLRCSPMKGHSHVYWYRQLPEEGLKFMVYLQKENIIDESGMPKERFSAEFPKEGPSILRIQQVVRGDSAAYFCASSPFPSGSTDTQYFGPGTRLTVL.

This clonotype was picked up a small number of times. DNA of the CDR3: TGTGCCAGCAGCTTAGCCGGACAACAAGAGACCCAGTACTTC. Its protein is CASSLAGQQETQYF. The chain joins TRBV7-9 to TRBJ2-5; D is perhaps TRBD1 (5 bases). Germline V lookup: CDR1 SEHNR, CDR2 FQNEAQ (reference sequence). The V and J ends lost 0 bases and 2 bases respectively, with 7 bases between them. There are 14 residues in the CDR3.

This chain uses TRBV20-1 with TRBJ2-1; D possibly corresponds to TRBD2 (5 bases). Germline V gives CDR1 DFQATT, CDR2 SNEGSKA (reference sequence). CDR3 size: 14 residues. For the CDR3, the DNA is TGCAGAGCAGCACCGGGGAGTTTATACAATGAGCAGTTCTTC. It yields the protein CRAAPGSLYNEQFF.

This clonotype was observed a handful of times. This chain connects TRBV7-9 to TRBJ2-7; 9 positions match TRBD2. The CDR3 totals 15 residues. The germline gives CDR1 SEHNR, CDR2 FQNEAQ (reference sequence). Germline trimming cut 5 bases from V and 8 bases from J; bases unmatched to any gene: 13. The CDR3 is CASSPGTSNIFKQYF. In DNA form, the CDR3 reads TGTGCCAGCAGCCCCGGGACTAGCAACATTTTCAAGCAGTACTTC.

In its sample, this clonotype was seen many times. This chain links TRBV5-1 with TRBJ2-5; TRBD2 is a possible D gene (6 bases). The germline V and J ends were trimmed by 5 bases and 2 bases, with 10 bases remaining between them. Germline V gene sequence: CDR1 SGHRS, CDR2 YFSETQ. This CDR3 is built from 13 residues. The CDR3 sequence is CASRMGLQETQYF. CDR3 nucleotides: TGCGCCAGCAGGATGGGACTTCAAGAGACCCAGTACTTC. The full variable domain, rest sourced from reference TRBV5-1 and TRBJ2-5, is KAGVTQTPRYLIKTRGQQVTLSCSPISGHRSVSWYQQTPGQGLQFLFEYFSETQRNKGNFPGRFSGRQFSNSRSEMNVSTLELGDSALYLCASRMGLQETQYFGPGTRLLVL.

The chain uses TRBV3-1 and TRBJ1-6, with D unclear. This CDR3 spans 13 amino acids. V lost 1 base, J lost 10 bases, and 8 bases lay in between. Germline CDR1 is LGHDT and CDR2 is YNNKEL (reference sequence). CDR3 amino acids: CASSQVAASPLHF. CDR3 sequence (DNA): TGTGCCAGCAGCCAAGTTGCGGCCTCACCCCTCCACTTT.

The rearrangement uses TRBV28 and TRBJ2-7, with TRBD1 identical over 12 bases. Germline V lookup: CDR1 MDHEN, CDR2 SYDVKM. This CDR3 is built from 17 residues. The ends lost 5 bases at V and 7 bases at J; junction bases unmatched: 15. The DNA for the CDR3 is TGTGCCAGCAGTCTTCCTGCTGGGGGACAGGGGGCTAGGGAGCAGTACTTC. Residues: CASSLPAGGQGAREQYF.

This clonotype was counted many times. The DNA of the CDR3 is TGCAGTGCTGGAAGGGGGCAATTTTACGAGCAGTACTTC. Protein product: CSAGRGQFYEQYF. The chain carries TRBV20-1 and TRBJ2-7; TRBD1 agrees at 7 bases. After removal of 5 bases from V and 4 bases from J, the junction contained 8 bases not matched to a gene. This CDR3 comprises 13 residues. The germline CDR1 and CDR2 sequences are DFQATT and SNEGSKA (reference sequence).

The V and J genes are TRBV2 and TRBJ2-3; a weak D match, TRBD2 (5 bases). This CDR3 is 13 amino acids long. The V end was cut by 7 bases, the J end by 4 bases, with 12 bases between. The germline V gene encodes CDR1 SNHLY and CDR2 FYNNEI. This CDR3 is CASTQRRSDTQYF. The CDR3 DNA reads TGTGCCAGCACCCAGCGGAGATCAGATACGCAGTATTTT.

The J gene is TRBJ1-3, the V gene TRBV28, with D possibly TRBD1 on 6 matching bases. The CDR3 runs 17 residues. The germline gives CDR1 MDHEN, CDR2 SYDVKM. Deletions cut 5 bases from V and 0 bases from J, with 17 bases between. The CDR3 bases are TGTGCCAGCAGTCCGGAGTACAGGGTAATCTCTGGAAACACCATATATTTT. As protein: CASSPEYRVISGNTIYF.

This clonotype came up a few times. This chain connects TRBV5-1 to TRBJ2-1, with a tentative D call TRBD1 (6 bases). The germline CDR1 and CDR2 sequences are SGHRS and YFSETQ. CDR3 size: 14 residues. Trimming stripped 0 bases from V and 5 bases from J, with 9 bases between. The chain's CDR3 is CASSLGQANNEQFF. As DNA, the CDR3 is TGCGCCAGCAGCTTGGGACAGGCTAACAATGAGCAGTTCTTC. The entire variable domain, with the rest obtained from reference TRBV5-1 and TRBJ2-1, is as follows: KAGVTQTPRYLIKTRGQQVTLSCSPISGHRSVSWYQQTPGQGLQFLFEYFSETQRNKGNFPGRFSGRQFSNSRSEMNVSTLELGDSALYLCASSLGQANNEQFFGPGTRLTVL.

At least ten counts were recorded for this clonotype. The genes are TRBV6-5 and TRBJ1-5; the D is unclear. Germline loops: CDR1 MNHEY, CDR2 SVGAGI. The V end was cut by 6 bases, the J end by 3 bases, with 12 bases between. The CDR3 totals 14 residues. The CDR3 bases are TGTGCCAGCAGCCTAAGGGAGGCCAATCAGCCCCAGCATTTT. It yields the protein CASSLREANQPQHF.